The T cell receptor (beta chain) described here comes from a study of blood T cell repertoires in COVID-19. As for the study in general: Specimens from acute and convalescent COVID-19 originated in the United States, Italy and Spain. PBMCs, B-cell-depleted T cells, or T cells were the source of the cDNA or gDNA that made up the material.

Germline loops: CDR1 SGHKS, CDR2 YYEKEE (reference sequence). The CDR3 spans 16 residues. Trimming removed 0 bases from V and 5 bases from J; junction bases left unmatched: 4. Original processing notes: It was from reference gene primer amplification that nucleated cell counts were estimated. Assay: immunoSEQ multiplex PCR; the TCRdb copy retains only in-frame clones and omits some. D and trimming come from the DNA, and the V and J calls and clone size come from that table. The sample has around 180,000 clones, more than 70% seen once. Sequenced: PBMCs or T cells enriched from blood (not recorded which). The receptor was isolated from a woman aged 25 to 39 who had recovered from COVID-19. The J gene is TRBJ2-7, the V gene TRBV5-5; 14 bases fit TRBD2. DNA for the CDR3: TGTGCCAGCAGCTTGGGGACTAGCGGGAGGAGGAACGAGCAGTACTTC. It translates to CASSLGTSGRRNEQYF.